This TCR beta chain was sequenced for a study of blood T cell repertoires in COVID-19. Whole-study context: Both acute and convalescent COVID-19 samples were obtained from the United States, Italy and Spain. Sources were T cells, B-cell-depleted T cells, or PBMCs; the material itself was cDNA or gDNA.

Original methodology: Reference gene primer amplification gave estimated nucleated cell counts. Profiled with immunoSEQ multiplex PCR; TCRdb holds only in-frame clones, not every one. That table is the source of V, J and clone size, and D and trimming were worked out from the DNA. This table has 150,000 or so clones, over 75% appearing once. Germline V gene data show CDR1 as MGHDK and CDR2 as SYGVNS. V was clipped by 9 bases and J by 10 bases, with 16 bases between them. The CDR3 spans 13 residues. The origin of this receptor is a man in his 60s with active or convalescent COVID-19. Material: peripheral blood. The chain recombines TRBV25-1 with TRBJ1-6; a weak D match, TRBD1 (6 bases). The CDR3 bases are TGTGCCAGTCACAGGGACAACCTCTCACCCCTCCACTTT. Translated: CASHRDNLSPLHF. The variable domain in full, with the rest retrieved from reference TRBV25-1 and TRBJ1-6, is EADIYQTPRYLVIGTGKKITLECSQTMGHDKMYWYQQDPGMELHLIHYSYGVNSTEKGDLSSESTVSRIRTEHFPLTLESARPSHTSQYLCASHRDNLSPLHFGNGTRLTVT.